These 26 T cell receptor beta chains originate from one sample sequenced in a study of cytomegalovirus exposure and HLA in healthy donors. PCR employed 60 Vbeta and 13 Jbeta primers. Profiling relied on immunoSEQ multiplex PCR, and the TCRdb table lists in-frame clones only, not all of them. The table shows fewer than 200,000 clones, with 81% occurring only once. Input material: PBMCs. The receptors shown here come from a woman under 30 in good health and CMV-seropositive.

The rearrangement uses TRBV2 and TRBJ1-6, with D possibly being TRBD1 (5 bases). The V gene's germline CDR1 is SNHLY and CDR2 FYNNEI. The CDR3 has 17 residues. Trimming took off 6 bases at V and 3 bases at J, with 18 bases between the two ends. This CDR3 is CASSHRGGLGYNSPLHF. The CDR3 DNA reads TGTGCCAGCAGCCACCGGGGGGGGTTGGGCTATAATTCACCCCTCCACTTT.

V is TRBV7-9 and J is TRBJ2-7, with D possibly being TRBD1 (5 bases). The length of the CDR3 is 14 residues. CDR1 SEHNR and CDR2 FQNEAQ come from the germline V gene (reference sequence). Deletions cut 5 bases from V and 7 bases from J, with 18 bases between. CDR3 sequence (DNA): TGTGCCAGCAGCCTAGGGGTTGGGGCTCAGGAGCAGTACTTC. This encodes CASSLGVGAQEQYF.

This clone was detected only a few times. The chain carries TRBV29-1 and TRBJ1-3; D gene uncertain. The germline V and J ends were trimmed by 4 bases and 7 bases, with 11 bases remaining between them. The germline V gene has CDR1 SQVTM and CDR2 ANQGSEA. The CDR3 consists of 12 residues. The CDR3 nucleotides read TGCAGCGTTGCCGACTCCATTAACACCATATATTTT. Encoded protein: CSVADSINTIYF.

The chain employs TRBV15 and TRBJ2-2; weak D call: TRBD1 (8 bases). From germline, CDR1 is LNHNV and CDR2 YYDKDF (reference sequence). The CDR3 is 16 amino acids. The germline V and J ends were trimmed by 5 bases and 7 bases, with 20 bases remaining between them. CDR3 DNA sequence: TGTGCCACCAGCGGCAGGCGGACAGGGAGGGGCGGGGAGCTGTTTTTT. It codes for CATSGRRTGRGGELFF.

The chain couples TRBV19 to TRBJ1-5, with D maybe TRBD1 (5 bases). The CDR3 runs to 13 residues. Trimming shortened V by 7 bases and J by 5 bases, and 12 bases separated the two germline ends. The germline V gene has CDR1 LNHDA and CDR2 SQIVND (reference sequence). The CDR3 protein is CASTKDRDQPQHF. Here the CDR3 DNA reads TGTGCCAGTACCAAAGACAGAGATCAGCCCCAGCATTTT.

V usage is TRBV4-2 and J usage is TRBJ2-5, with TRBD2 identical over 9 bases. This CDR3 is built from 16 residues. CDR1 is LGHNA and CDR2 is YNFKEQ in the germline V gene. V lost 0 bases, J lost 5 bases, and 7 bases stayed unmatched. The CDR3 loop is CASSQEAGLAGETQYF. CDR3 in DNA: TGTGCCAGCAGCCAAGAGGCGGGACTAGCCGGCGAGACCCAGTACTTC.

The rearrangement links TRBV6-5 to TRBJ1-5, with D perhaps matching TRBD1 (5 bases). V was cut by 2 bases and J by 2 bases, with 10 bases left in between. Germline V lookup: CDR1 MNHEY, CDR2 SVGAGI. CDR3 length: 15 amino acids. The CDR3 reads CASSYRPGGNQPQHF. Here the CDR3 DNA reads TGTGCCAGCAGTTACAGACCGGGGGGCAATCAGCCCCAGCATTTT.

The chain is built from TRBV15 and TRBJ2-1; 8 nucleotides line up with TRBD1. Germline trimming cut 6 bases from V and 4 bases from J; bases unmatched to any gene: 8. CDR1 is LNHNV and CDR2 is YYDKDF in the germline V gene (reference sequence). CDR3 length: 15 amino acids. The chain's CDR3 is CATSPDRGPYNEQFF. CDR3 bases: TGTGCCACCAGTCCAGACAGGGGACCTTACAATGAGCAGTTCTTC.

Concerning this clone itself: Distinct nucleotide sequences in the sample also encode this CDR3. The J gene is TRBJ2-7, the V gene TRBV9; 9 nucleotides agree with TRBD1. CDR3 length equals 15 residues. CDR1 is SGDLS, CDR2 YYNGEE, per germline. The V gene end was trimmed by 2 bases and the J gene end by 4 bases; junction bases not matched to a gene: 7. The CDR3 bases are TGTGCCAGCAGCGTTGGACAGGGGACTTCTTACGAGCAGTACTTC. It is translated as CASSVGQGTSYEQYF.

The V and J genes are TRBV7-2 and TRBJ2-1; tentative D call: TRBD2 (6 bases). Germline V gives CDR1 SGHTA, CDR2 FQGNSA. Trimming took 1 base from V and 8 from J, leaving 15 bases between them. CDR3 length: 15 residues. CDR3 nucleotide sequence: TGTGCCAGCAGCTTAGGATCCACTAGCATCGATGAGCAGTTCTTC. Translating gives CASSLGSTSIDEQFF. The variable domain in full, completed from reference TRBV7-2 and TRBJ2-1, reads GAGVSQSPSNKVTEKGKDVELRCDPISGHTALYWYRQSLGQGLEFLIYFQGNSAPDKSGLPSDRFSAERTGGSVSTLTIQRTQQEDSAVYLCASSLGSTSIDEQFFGPGTRLTVL.

CDR3 bases: TGTGCCAGCTCACCCGCCGGACAGAGGAGCTCCTACGAGCAGTACTTC. Its translation: CASSPAGQRSSYEQYF. The V gene is TRBV18, the J gene TRBJ2-7, with D perhaps TRBD1 (6 bases). V lost 3 bases and J lost 0, with 15 bases in between. This CDR3 comprises 16 residues. CDR1 is KGHSH, CDR2 LQKENI, per germline.

V is TRBV7-2 and J is TRBJ2-1; 9 bases are shared with TRBD1. V shed 6 bases and J 1 base; nucleotides not matched to a gene: 4. Germline lookup yields CDR1 SGHTA and CDR2 FQGNSA. The CDR3 loop spans 15 amino acids. The CDR3 here is CASSTGQGSYNEQFF. CDR3 in DNA: TGTGCCAGCAGTACAGGACAGGGGTCCTACAATGAGCAGTTCTTC.

The chain employs TRBV5-1 and TRBJ1-2, with TRBD1 identical over 8 bases. The CDR3 loop spans 14 amino acids. Losses at the gene ends were 3 bases for V and 0 bases for J; bases not matched to a gene: 1. The germline CDR1 and CDR2 sequences are SGHRS and YFSETQ. CDR3 protein: CASSWTGTNYGYTF. The CDR3 coding sequence is TGCGCCAGCAGCTGGACAGGGACTAACTATGGCTACACCTTC.

The chain joins TRBV7-8 to TRBJ2-3, with a possible D match to TRBD1 (6 bases). CDR1 is SGHVS and CDR2 is FQNEAQ in the germline V gene. V was pared by 5 bases and J by 6 bases, with 18 bases between. The CDR3 is 15 residues long. The CDR3 spells CASSPRTATGDTQYF. In DNA form, the CDR3 reads TGTGCCAGCAGCCCTAGGACAGCCACGGGGGATACGCAGTATTTT.

The chain is built from TRBV11-2 and TRBJ2-7; 9 bases agree with TRBD1. Trimming cost V 1 base and J 2 bases; bases outside gene matches: 3. The CDR3 has 15 amino acids. Germline V gene sequence: CDR1 SGHAT, CDR2 FQNNGV. CDR3 coding DNA: TGTGCCAGCAGCTTAGCCGGGACAGGGACCTACGAGCAGTACTTC. It encodes CASSLAGTGTYEQYF.

V and J are TRBV19 and TRBJ2-7, with 13 bases aligning to TRBD2. V shed 2 bases, J shed 4 bases, and the junction held 5 bases outside the gene matches. This CDR3 comprises 16 residues. The V gene's germline CDR1 is LNHDA and CDR2 SQIVND (reference sequence). The chain's CDR3 is CASSITGTSGEYEQYF. CDR3 DNA: TGTGCCAGTAGTATAACCGGGACTAGCGGGGAATACGAGCAGTACTTC.

The chain links TRBV15 to TRBJ1-3, with D possibly matching TRBD1 (6 bases). There are 15 residues in the CDR3. Germline V gene data show CDR1 as LNHNV and CDR2 as YYDKDF (reference sequence). With 4 bases removed from V and 1 base from J, the gap between germline ends came to 11 bases. The CDR3 is CATSNQGWSGNTIYF. The CDR3 region has the DNA TGTGCCACCAGCAACCAGGGGTGGTCTGGAAACACCATATATTTT.

The chain uses TRBV27 and TRBJ1-2; 12 bases align to TRBD1. The CDR3 is 16 amino acids. From germline, CDR1 is MNHEY and CDR2 SMNVEV (reference sequence). V gave up 0 bases and J gave up 2 bases; unmatched junction bases: 1. Here the CDR3 DNA reads TGTGCCAGCAGTTTATCAGGGACAGGGGGCAACTATGGCTACACCTTC. The encoded protein is CASSLSGTGGNYGYTF.

The J gene is TRBJ2-5, the V gene TRBV7-2; tentatively, D is TRBD1 (6 bases). The CDR3 length is 16 residues. Germline-derived CDR1 and CDR2 are SGHTA and FQGNSA. Trimming stripped 4 bases from V and 1 base from J, with 16 bases between. DNA of the CDR3: TGTGCCAGCAGCTCGCAGGGGTGGGTTGTCCAAGAGACCCAGTACTTC. It translates to CASSSQGWVVQETQYF.

V usage is TRBV28 and J usage is TRBJ2-3; D is unclear. The ends were cut back, 6 bases at V and 5 bases at J, with 15 bases in the middle. The germline V gene encodes CDR1 MDHEN and CDR2 SYDVKM. The CDR3 contains 14 residues. CDR3 DNA: TGTGCCAGCAGCCCCTTACTGGCAGGAGATACGCAGTATTTT. It encodes CASSPLLAGDTQYF.

The J gene is TRBJ2-6, the V gene TRBV30; TRBD1 matches at 10 bases. From germline, CDR1 is GTSNPN and CDR2 SVGIG (reference sequence). The CDR3 is 17 residues long. The trim removed 3 bases at V and 2 bases at J, leaving 7 bases unmatched. The CDR3 DNA follows: TGTGCCTGGAGATTGACAGGGGGCATCGCTGGGGCCAACGTCCTGACTTTC. Amino acid sequence: CAWRLTGGIAGANVLTF.

The rearrangement links TRBV27 to TRBJ1-2, with TRBD1 as a possible D gene (5 bases). The CDR3 covers 12 residues. Per germline, CDR1 MNHEY and CDR2 SMNVEV (reference sequence). V was shortened by 10 bases and J by 2 bases, with 11 bases between the two germline ends. CDR3 sequence: CATKTANYGYTF. In nucleotides, the CDR3 is TGTGCCACCAAGACAGCAAACTATGGCTACACCTTC.

This rearrangement joins TRBV7-9 to TRBJ1-2; 8 bases align to TRBD1. The CDR3 totals 17 residues. Germline CDR1 SEHNR, CDR2 FQNEAQ (reference sequence). The V and J ends lost 6 bases and 7 bases, in that order; junction bases with no gene match: 19. CDR3 sequence reads: CASRFIRTGQKGRGYTF. In DNA, the CDR3 is TGTGCCAGCAGGTTCATCCGGACAGGGCAAAAAGGGCGTGGCTACACCTTC.

The chain uses TRBV7-6 and TRBJ1-6, with 7 positions matching TRBD1. CDR1 and CDR2 (germline): SGHVS, FNYEAQ. The V segment lost 5 bases and the J segment 7 bases; nucleotides outside the gene matches: 8. The CDR3 sequence is 15 residues long. Here the CDR3 DNA reads TGTGCCAGCAGCCAAAGTGGGACAGCAAATTCACCCCTCCACTTT. As protein: CASSQSGTANSPLHF.

This clone appeared a few times. DNA of the CDR3: TGCGCCAGCAGCTTGGCGGGGACAGACAATCAGCCCCAGCATTTT. Its translation: CASSLAGTDNQPQHF. V gene TRBV5-1 combines with J gene TRBJ1-5, with TRBD1 identical over 7 bases. This CDR3 has 15 amino acids. Trimming cost V 0 bases and J 3 bases; bases outside gene matches: 3. The germline CDR1 and CDR2 sequences are SGHRS and YFSETQ.

This clone showed up just a few times. The chain has TRBV10-3 and TRBJ1-1; the D is unclear. The length of the CDR3 is 16 residues. Germline-derived CDR1 and CDR2 are ENHRY and SYGVKD. With 0 bases removed from V and 0 bases from J, the gap between germline ends came to 11 bases. The chain's CDR3 is CAISESAVYMNTEAFF. CDR3 bases: TGTGCCATCAGTGAGTCGGCAGTTTATATGAACACTGAAGCTTTCTTT.